These T cell receptor beta chains were read from a single sample in a study of blood T cell repertoires in COVID-19. The data were produced by immunoSEQ multiplex PCR, yet TCRdb's version contains in-frame clones alone and is incomplete. The profile covers some 240,000 clones, with roughly 88% appearing a single time and around 3.1% taken by the ten largest. Specimen: PBMCs or T cells enriched from blood (not recorded which). These receptors all come from a woman between 40 and 50 years old who had been exposed to COVID-19. The CDR3 runs from the conserved cysteine through the conserved F or W. The order of the fields is D gene, V gene, J gene, clone size, CDR3 DNA, CDR3 protein. A D gene is named only where the DNA matches it firmly. The size field is filled for only some rows; it gives once, few, many or a size class.

NA	TRBV30	TRBJ2-7	NA	TGTGCCTGGAGTGATAGTTCCTACGAGCAGTACTTC	CAWSDSSYEQYF
NA	TRBV18	TRBJ1-2	NA	TGTGCCAGCTCACCCCCCGGTCAGCGGCTTAGTGGCTACACCTTC	CASSPPGQRLSGYTF
NA	TRBV9	TRBJ1-1	NA	TGTGCCAGCAGCGTTGGGGGGGCGAACACTGAAGCTTTCTTT	CASSVGGANTEAFF
TRBD2	TRBV4-1	TRBJ2-1	NA	TGCGCCAGCAGCCAAGTTAGACTAGCGGGATACAATGAGCAGTTCTTC	CASSQVRLAGYNEQFF
NA	TRBV5-4	TRBJ1-1	few	TGTGCCAGTGGGGCACAGTCGTACACTGAAGCTTTCTTT	CASGAQSYTEAFF
TRBD2	TRBV7-8	TRBJ2-1	NA	TGTGCCAGCAGCTTAGCTAGCGGGAGTAGAAACAATGAGCAGTTCTTC	CASSLASGSRNNEQFF
TRBD2	TRBV9	TRBJ2-1	NA	TGTGCCAGCAGCGGACTAGCGGGAGGGACCTCTTTGGATGAGCAGTTCTTC	CASSGLAGGTSLDEQFF
NA	TRBV4-1	TRBJ1-1	few	TGCGCCAGCAGCCAAGGGGGCATCTGGACAGACACTGAAGCTTTCTTT	CASSQGGIWTDTEAFF
NA	TRBV3-1/TRBV3-2	TRBJ2-2	NA	TGTGCCAGCAGCCATAACGGGGAGCTGTTTTTT	CASSHNGELFF
TRBD2	TRBV13	TRBJ2-2	NA	TGTGCCAGCAGCTTAGGTGCGGGAGTTACCGGGGAGCTGTTTTTT	CASSLGAGVTGELFF
NA	TRBV7-2	TRBJ1-5	NA	TGTGCCAGCAGCCCACGGACTGCTAGCAATCAGCCCCAGCATTTT	CASSPRTASNQPQHF
TRBD2	TRBV11-3	TRBJ2-4	NA	TGTGCCAGCAGCGTCTCGACTAGCGGGAGCGTATGGGGAGCCAAAAACATTCAGTACTTC	CASSVSTSGSVWGAKNIQYF
NA	TRBV5-4	TRBJ1-2	once	TGTGCCAGCAGCTTGGTAACGGGGTTCGGCTACACCTTC	CASSLVTGFGYTF
NA	TRBV4-3	TRBJ1-2	NA	TGCGCCAGCAGCCAAGGCTTAGGGGATATCTATGGCTACACCTTC	CASSQGLGDIYGYTF
TRBD1	TRBV12-5	TRBJ1-1	NA	TGTGCTAGTGGTCCACTGACAGGGGGGCACACTGAAGCTTTCTTT	CASGPLTGGHTEAFF
TRBD1	TRBV30	TRBJ1-2	NA	TGTGCCTGGAGTGTTTCCCGGACAGGCTATGGCTACACCTTC	CAWSVSRTGYGYTF
TRBD1	TRBV5-4	TRBJ2-3	NA	TGTGCCAGCAGCTTGTTACAGGGGTCCACAGATACGCAGTATTTT	CASSLLQGSTDTQYF
TRBD2	TRBV4-1	TRBJ2-1	NA	TGCGCCAGCAGCCCCGGGGGGGTACAATTAACACGTGAGCAGTTCTTC	CASSPGGVQLTREQFF
NA	TRBV28	TRBJ2-2	NA	TGTGCCAGCAGTTTCTCCTGGACAGATGCCACCGGGGAGCTGTTTTTT	CASSFSWTDATGELFF
NA	TRBV7-8	TRBJ1-4	NA	TGTGCCAGCAGTCCGAGGGCAACTAATGAAAAACTGTTTTTT	CASSPRATNEKLFF
NA	TRBV6-4	TRBJ1-2	NA	TGTGCCAGCAGTGAGACAGGTTCCGCAAACTATGGCTACACCTTC	CASSETGSANYGYTF
NA	TRBV7-9	TRBJ1-2	NA	TGTGCCAGCAGCCACGACCAATGGGCTGGCTACACCTTC	CASSHDQWAGYTF
TRBD1	TRBV5-4	TRBJ2-5	NA	TGTGCCAGCAGCCCCCGAGGGACAGGATGGGTGGAGACCCAGTACTTC	CASSPRGTGWVETQYF
TRBD1	TRBV7-2	TRBJ1-6	NA	TGTGCCAGCAGCTTAGCCTCCGGGACAGGGGGTTATTCCTATAATTCACCCCTCCACTTT	CASSLASGTGGYSYNSPLHF
TRBD1	TRBV5-4	TRBJ1-2	NA	TGTGCCAGCAGCGGATGGGACAGGCCCTATGGCTACACCTTC	CASSGWDRPYGYTF
NA	TRBV7-9	TRBJ1-2	NA	TGTGCCAGCAGCCTCGCGACAGGTGCCCTTTGGAATGGCTACACCTTC	CASSLATGALWNGYTF
NA	TRBV29-1	TRBJ1-1	NA	TGCAGCGTTGAACCCCGGGGGAACACTGAAGCTTTCTTT	CSVEPRGNTEAFF
TRBD2	TRBV11-3	TRBJ2-5	NA	TGTGCCAGCGGACCGGGACTAGCGGAAGAGACCCAGTACTTC	CASGPGLAEETQYF
NA	TRBV7-3	TRBJ2-2	few	TGTGCCAGCAGCTCCCCGACTCGGTCCCGGGAGCTGTTTTTT	CASSSPTRSRELFF
NA	TRBV28	TRBJ1-3	NA	TGTGCCAGCCCTCCTCCGGGGGGCTCTGGAAACACCATATATTTT	CASPPPGGSGNTIYF
TRBD2	TRBV7-6	TRBJ2-4	NA	TGTGCCAGCAGCCCTAGAGGTAGCGGGGGGGTGAACGCCAAAAACATTCAGTACTTC	CASSPRGSGGVNAKNIQYF
TRBD1	TRBV4-1	TRBJ1-4	NA	TGCGCCAGCAGCCAAATCCCCGGGGGACAGTCTTACGGACTGTTTTTT	CASSQIPGGQSYGLFF
TRBD1	TRBV7-2	TRBJ1-2	NA	TGTGCCAGCAGCTTATATTTTGGGACAGGGGGCGATGCCTATGGCTACACCTTC	CASSLYFGTGGDAYGYTF
NA	TRBV7-9	TRBJ1-1	NA	TGTGCCAGCAGCGCCTCAGGGGTAGAGACTGAAGCTTTCTTT	CASSASGVETEAFF
NA	TRBV19	TRBJ1-5	NA	TGTGCCAGTAGTTTTCGGGGAGGGTCCCAGCATTTT	CASSFRGGSQHF
NA	TRBV7-2	TRBJ2-1	NA	TGTGCCAGCAGCTTCACCCGGGGTGACAATGAGCAGTTCTTC	CASSFTRGDNEQFF
NA	TRBV9	TRBJ1-1	NA	TGTGCCAGCAGCGTTGGACTGGGGGCAGCCATTAAGAACACTGAAGCTTTCTTT	CASSVGLGAAIKNTEAFF
NA	TRBV7-3	TRBJ2-1	NA	TGTGCCAGCAGCTTAACCCGGTACAATGAGCAGTTCTTC	CASSLTRYNEQFF
NA	TRBV4-1	TRBJ1-1	NA	TGCGCCAGCAGCCAAGATCAGGGCCCTGAAGCTTTCTTT	CASSQDQGPEAFF
NA	TRBV6-5	TRBJ1-6	NA	TGTGCCAGCAGTTACGACTCCCTCGATCGTGATTCACCCCTCCACTTT	CASSYDSLDRDSPLHF
TRBD2	TRBV13	TRBJ2-1	NA	TGTGCCAGCAGCTTAGGCTCCCCTAGCGGGAGGGCCAAGGAGCAGTTCTTC	CASSLGSPSGRAKEQFF
NA	TRBV21-1	TRBJ1-1	NA	TGTGCCAGCAGCAAAGCGACAGGTATTACTGAAGCTTTCTTT	CASSKATGITEAFF
NA	TRBV12-3/TRBV12-4	TRBJ2-5	NA	TGTGCCAGCAGTCTCACAGAGCAAGAGACCCAGTACTTC	CASSLTEQETQYF
TRBD1	TRBV10-1	TRBJ2-3	NA	TGCGCCATCTCAGGGGGCAATATGGATACGCAGTATTTT	CAISGGNMDTQYF
NA	TRBV12-3/TRBV12-4	TRBJ2-1	NA	TGTGCCAGCAGTTTAGTTAGTGAGCAGTTCTTC	CASSLVSEQFF
TRBD2	TRBV7-9	TRBJ2-1	NA	TGTGCCAGCAGCTTTGGCGGGAGTCCCTACAATGAGCAGTTCTTC	CASSFGGSPYNEQFF
NA	TRBV24-1	TRBJ2-1	NA	TGTGCCACCAGTGTCCTGGACAGCTCCTACAATGAGCAGTTCTTC	CATSVLDSSYNEQFF